The rows below give T cell receptor beta chains drawn from one sample of a study of control samples from healthy donors and cancer patients. Assay used: immunoSEQ multiplex PCR; TCRdb lists only in-frame clones, some missing. The table lists about 170,000 clones, 75% to 95% of them singletons, with more than 1.3% in the top ten. The sample taken for sequencing was blood. The receptor source for this set is a woman between 25 and 40 years old in good health. CDR3s include the opening cysteine and the closing phenylalanine or tryptophan. The D gene is left open where the match is weak. The listing skips clone size in some rows; elsewhere it reads once, few, many or a size class.

NA	TRBJ1-5	NA	TRBV3-1/TRBV3-2	TGTGCCAGCAGCCAACAGTATAGCAATCAGCCCCAGCATTTT	CASSQQYSNQPQHF
NA	TRBJ2-3	NA	TRBV5-4	TGTGCCAGCAGCCCTCAGGGGTCAGATACGCAGTATTTT	CASSPQGSDTQYF
NA	TRBJ1-2	many	TRBV9	TGTGCCAGCAGCCCGACAGAAAACTATGGCTACACCTTC	CASSPTENYGYTF
TRBD1	TRBJ1-5	NA	TRBV2	TGTGCCAGCAGGGGAGGGGGCCCCAATCAGCCCCAGCATTTT	CASRGGGPNQPQHF
TRBD2	TRBJ2-1	NA	TRBV23-1	TGCGCCAGCAGTCTTCTAGCGGGGTCCTACAATGAGCAGTTCTTC	CASSLLAGSYNEQFF
NA	TRBJ2-4	once	TRBV21-1	TGTGCCAGCAGCAACAGGCGAGCCAAAAACATTCAGTACTTC	CASSNRRAKNIQYF
TRBD2	TRBJ2-1	NA	TRBV24-1	TGTGCCACCAGTGACGAGCGGGAGTCTTACAATGAGCAGTTCTTC	CATSDERESYNEQFF
NA	TRBJ2-2	NA	TRBV7-2	TGTGCCAGCAGCTTAGCCTCGCAGTACACCGGGGAGCTGTTTTTT	CASSLASQYTGELFF
NA	TRBJ2-7	once	TRBV4-1	TGCGCCAGCAGCCAACAGGGGACCTACGAGCAGTACTTC	CASSQQGTYEQYF
TRBD2	TRBJ2-7	NA	TRBV6-2/TRBV6-3	TGTGCCAGCAGCCTGACAGGGACTAGCCGTTACGAGCAGTACTTC	CASSLTGTSRYEQYF
TRBD1	TRBJ2-7	NA	TRBV7-9	TGTGCCAGCAGCTCGAGGAAGGACAGGGGGCAAGAGCAGTACTTC	CASSSRKDRGQEQYF
NA	TRBJ2-2	NA	TRBV7-5	TGTGCCAGAAGCTTAGTCGGATTAGCGGGGCCCGGGGAGCTGTTTTTT	CARSLVGLAGPGELFF
TRBD1	TRBJ2-4	once	TRBV27	TGTGCCAGCAGTTTATCACCCCCTCGACAGGGGGCCAAAAACATTCAGTACTTC	CASSLSPPRQGAKNIQYF
NA	TRBJ2-7	NA	TRBV9	TGTGCCAGCAGCGTTGGCAGCTCCTACGAGCAGTACTTC	CASSVGSSYEQYF
NA	TRBJ2-7	once	TRBV9	TGTGCCAGCAGCGTAGCTGGTCAGCATACCTACGAGCAGTACTTC	CASSVAGQHTYEQYF
NA	TRBJ1-2	NA	TRBV24-1	TGTGCCACCAGTGACCCGGACATCCACTATGGCTACACCTTC	CATSDPDIHYGYTF
TRBD1	TRBJ1-1	NA	TRBV7-2	TGTGCCAGCAGCTTAGGGGGGACAGGGGGCACTGAAGCTTTCTTT	CASSLGGTGGTEAFF
NA	TRBJ2-2	NA	TRBV7-9	TGTGCCAGCAGCTTACTAGCGAACACCGGGGAGCTGTTTTTT	CASSLLANTGELFF
NA	TRBJ1-5	NA	TRBV4-2	TGTGCCAGCAGCCAAGGGGGGCGCAATCAGCCCCAGCATTTT	CASSQGGRNQPQHF